The entry below gives a single T cell receptor beta chain sequence along with its context. Its target is not known. This record belongs to a study of cytomegalovirus exposure and HLA in healthy donors. The method was immunoSEQ multiplex PCR; TCRdb's version includes in-frame clones alone and lacks a portion of them. The sample has under 200,000 clones; around 90% are singletons. Study-level findings and limits: According to a subsequent analysis, TCR clusters from the first cohort were inclined to appear together in the roughly 110 validation repertoires.

The sample comprised PBMCs. This clonotype was sampled from a woman younger than 35 in good health and CMV-seropositive.

The CDR3 sequence: CASSHGSHPAADTQYF. The CDR3 bases are TGTGCCAGCAGTCATGGGTCCCACCCTGCGGCAGATACGCAGTATTTT. The rearrangement links TRBV6-6 to TRBJ2-3; D unresolved. V lost 5 bases and J 4 bases, leaving 19 bases between the germline ends. The germline gives CDR1 MNHNY, CDR2 SVGAGI (reference sequence). CDR3 length equals 16 residues.